The TCR beta chain described here comes from a study of T cell responses to AZD1222 COVID-19 vaccine. Study results and limitations: The sample set comprised mostly white British donors with more females, and clonal diversity was possibly underestimated. Dominant CD4 TCR responses targeted spike regions 160-218 and 743-854. Baseline antibody screening turned up just 6 or 7 seropositive AZD1222 recipients. Repertoires were obtained solely post-peak T cell response.

The table lists this clone with a few counts. No antigen is known for it. Generated by immunoSEQ multiplex PCR, the TCRdb table keeps only in-frame clones and is missing some. This table holds roughly 77,000 clones, over 90% found once. Trimming pared 3 bases from V and 6 bases from J, leaving 11 bases between. Germline V CDR1 and CDR2: SGHRS, YFSETQ. This CDR3 region has 13 residues. The TCR comes from an adult in good health. The V and J genes are TRBV5-1 and TRBJ2-3; no clear D gene. The sequences come from peripheral blood, collected on day 0 of AZD1222 vaccination. The chain's CDR3 is CASSSSPTDTQYF. The CDR3 region has the DNA TGCGCCAGCAGCTCCTCGCCCACGGATACGCAGTATTTT.